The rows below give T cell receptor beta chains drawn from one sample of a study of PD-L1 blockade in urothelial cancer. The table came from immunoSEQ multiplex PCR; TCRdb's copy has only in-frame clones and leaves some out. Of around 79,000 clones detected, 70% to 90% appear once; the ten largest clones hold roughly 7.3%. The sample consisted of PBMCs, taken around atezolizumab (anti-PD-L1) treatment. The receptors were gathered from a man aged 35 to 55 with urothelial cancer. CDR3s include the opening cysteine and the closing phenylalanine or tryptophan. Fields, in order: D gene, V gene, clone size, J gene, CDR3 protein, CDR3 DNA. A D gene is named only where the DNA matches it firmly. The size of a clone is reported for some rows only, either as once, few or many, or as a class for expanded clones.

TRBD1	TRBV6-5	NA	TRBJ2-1	CASSSQTGGSYNEQFF	TGTGCCAGCAGTTCACAGACAGGGGGCTCCTACAATGAGCAGTTCTTC
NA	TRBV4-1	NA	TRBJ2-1	CASSQDREGSYNEQFF	TGCGCCAGCAGCCAAGACAGGGAAGGATCCTACAATGAGCAGTTCTTC
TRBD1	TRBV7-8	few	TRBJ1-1	CASTDQGANTEAFF	TGTGCCAGCACCGACCAGGGGGCGAACACTGAAGCTTTCTTT
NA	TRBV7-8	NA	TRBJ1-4	CASTKYRVANEKLFF	TGTGCCAGCACCAAATACAGGGTTGCTAATGAAAAACTGTTTTTT
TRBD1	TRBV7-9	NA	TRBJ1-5	CASSGQGASQPQHF	TGTGCCAGCAGCGGACAGGGGGCGAGTCAGCCCCAGCATTTT
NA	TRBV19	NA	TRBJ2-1	CASSSSGQYNEQFF	TGTGCCAGTAGTTCAAGCGGGCAGTACAATGAGCAGTTCTTC
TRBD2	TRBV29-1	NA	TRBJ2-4	CSVEGGGPGLAAIQYF	TGCAGCGTTGAAGGAGGGGGACCGGGACTAGCGGCCATTCAGTACTTC
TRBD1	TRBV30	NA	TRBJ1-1	CAWREPRGGQGNTEAFF	TGTGCCTGGAGAGAACCACGGGGGGGACAGGGGAACACTGAAGCTTTCTTT
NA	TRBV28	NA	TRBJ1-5	CASSLSAPRGPQHF	TGTGCCAGCAGTTTATCGGCCCCCCGGGGACCCCAGCATTTT
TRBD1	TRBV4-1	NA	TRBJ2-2	CASSHRTGTGGTGELFF	TGCGCCAGCAGCCATAGAACCGGGACAGGGGGCACCGGGGAGCTGTTTTTT
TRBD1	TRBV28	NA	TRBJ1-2	CASSVRGRDGYTF	TGTGCCAGCAGTGTCAGGGGGCGGGATGGCTACACCTTC
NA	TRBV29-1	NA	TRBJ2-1	CSVGPGFSNEQFF	TGCAGCGTCGGGCCAGGGTTCTCCAATGAGCAGTTCTTC
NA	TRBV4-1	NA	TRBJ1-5	CASSQLVTEPQHF	TGCGCCAGCAGCCAATTAGTGACAGAGCCCCAGCATTTT
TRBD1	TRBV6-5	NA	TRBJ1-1	CASSYSGGLAEAFF	TGTGCCAGCAGTTACTCAGGGGGCCTAGCTGAAGCTTTCTTT
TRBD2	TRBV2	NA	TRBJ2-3	CASTFGAGGTDTQYF	TGTGCCAGCACATTCGGAGCGGGGGGCACAGATACGCAGTATTTT
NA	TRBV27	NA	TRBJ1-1	CATRGVTNTEAFF	TGTGCCACCAGAGGGGTTACGAACACTGAAGCTTTCTTT
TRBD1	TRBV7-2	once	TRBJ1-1	CASSFEQGATEAFF	TGTGCCAGCAGCTTTGAACAGGGGGCTACTGAAGCTTTCTTT
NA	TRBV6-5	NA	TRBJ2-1	CASGGLSPGDEQFF	TGTGCCAGCGGAGGCCTTTCTCCTGGAGATGAGCAGTTCTTC
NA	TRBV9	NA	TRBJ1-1	CASSVDGLGNTEAFF	TGTGCCAGCAGCGTAGACGGGTTGGGGAACACTGAAGCTTTCTTT